This TCR beta chain was found in a study of T cell responses to AZD1222 COVID-19 vaccine. Overall study results and limits: At study baseline, merely a handful of AZD1222 recipients were seropositive. Donors were chiefly white British, with a greater number of females, and clonal diversity was perhaps underestimated.

Profiled with immunoSEQ multiplex PCR; TCRdb holds only in-frame clones, not every one. This repertoire shows 95,000 to 150,000 clones, roughly 84% found once; its top ten account for 0.95% to 1.5%. A remark on this clone: Its target is unknown.

This CDR3 region has 14 residues. Germline trimming cut 3 bases from V and 4 bases from J; bases unmatched to any gene: 8. CDR1 DFQATT and CDR2 SNEGSKA come from the germline V gene (reference sequence). This sequence was found in an adult in good health. The chain uses TRBV20-1 and TRBJ2-7, with 8 bases matching TRBD2. The source material was peripheral blood, sampled on day 0 of AZD1222 vaccination. CDR3 coding DNA: TGCAGTGCTAGTTACGGGACTAGAGCTTACGAGCAGTACTTC. Translating it yields CSASYGTRAYEQYF.